This T cell receptor (beta chain) was recorded in a study of T cell responses to AZD1222 COVID-19 vaccine. Study-wide points: In a largely white British group with more females than males, clonal diversity was possibly underestimated. The repertoires were collected only after the peak T cell response.

Sequencing was performed with immunoSEQ multiplex PCR; in TCRdb, only in-frame clones are kept and a portion is missing. This sample yields some 100,000 clones, of which 92% are seen a single time; roughly 3% belongs to the top ten. On this clone itself: Its antigen is not known.

Trimming took 5 bases from V and 5 from J, leaving 19 bases between them. Germline CDR1 and CDR2: SGHTA and FQGNSA. The length of the CDR3 is 15 residues. The V call is TRBV7-2, the J call TRBJ2-7, with D maybe TRBD2 (5 bases). The input for sequencing was peripheral blood, taken 28 days after the second AZD1222 dose. The source is an adult who received the AZD1222 COVID-19 vaccine. The CDR3 nucleotides are TGTGCCAGCAGCCCCCTTCTAGCTAGGTCCCACGAGCAGTACTTC. Protein product: CASSPLLARSHEQYF.